This T cell receptor (beta chain) was recovered during a study of shared clonotypes between healthy human individuals. This CDR3 has 14 amino acids. The V segment lost 5 bases and the J segment 7 bases; nucleotides outside the gene matches: 9. Germline V lookup: CDR1 MGHDK, CDR2 SYGVNS. All donors were Caucasian adults living in Nashville, Tennessee. The assay was carried out at the deep level. Repertoires were generated with immunoSEQ multiplex PCR, while TCRdb's copy carries only in-frame clones and drops some. The sample records just over 2,000,000 clones, 95% being singletons. Sequencing was done on a sample of naive CD4+ T cells sorted from blood. Documented subset: CD45RA+ positively selected. V usage is TRBV25-1 and J usage is TRBJ2-7; 9 bases line up with TRBD1. The receptor's source is a man aged 18-30 years in good health. The CDR3 nucleotides are TGTGCCAGCAGTCGGGGACAGGGACTTTCTGAGCAGTACTTC. Its translation is CASSRGQGLSEQYF.